These T cell receptor beta chains were read from a single sample in a study of beta chain features in type 1 diabetes. The method was immunoSEQ multiplex PCR; TCRdb's version includes in-frame clones alone and lacks a portion of them. The repertoire holds 600,000 to 700,000 clones, roughly an eighth seen once, with more than 0.095% in the top ten. Material: naive CD4+ T cells from blood. The receptors shown here come from a man under 40 with type 1 diabetes. CDR3s include the opening cysteine and the closing phenylalanine or tryptophan. The D gene is left open where the match is weak. Rows may omit the clone size; those that give it use once, few, many or a size class.

cdr3_nt: TGTGCCAGCAGCTCCTTTAGCGGGGGCTTGGGAGAGACCCAGTACTTC; cdr3_aa: CASSSFSGGLGETQYF; v_call: TRBV7-2; clone_size: -; j_call: TRBJ2-5; d_call: TRBD2
cdr3_nt: TGTGCCAGCAGCGTAGCTGGTAGCGGGGGGGCCGGGCAAGAGACCCAGTACTTC; cdr3_aa: CASSVAGSGGAGQETQYF; v_call: TRBV9; clone_size: few; j_call: TRBJ2-5; d_call: TRBD2
cdr3_nt: TGTGCCAGCTCACCAGGGTCTGGGGCCAACGTCCTGACTTTC; cdr3_aa: CASSPGSGANVLTF; v_call: TRBV18; clone_size: -; j_call: TRBJ2-6; d_call: -
cdr3_nt: TGCAGCGTTGTTTGGAGTAGCGAGCAGTACTTC; cdr3_aa: CSVVWSSEQYF; v_call: TRBV29-1; clone_size: few; j_call: TRBJ2-7; d_call: -
cdr3_nt: TGTGCCAGCAGTATGATGACAGGGCTTTCCTACGAGCAGTACTTC; cdr3_aa: CASSMMTGLSYEQYF; v_call: TRBV27; clone_size: -; j_call: TRBJ2-7; d_call: TRBD1
cdr3_nt: TGCAAAGGTACAGGGAACACTGAAGCTTTCTTT; cdr3_aa: CKGTGNTEAFF; v_call: TRBV29-1; clone_size: few; j_call: TRBJ1-1; d_call: -
cdr3_nt: TGCGCCAGCAGCTTGGGGGACAGGGCCCCTCGCGAGGGCGCGCAGTATTTT; cdr3_aa: CASSLGDRAPREGAQYF; v_call: TRBV5-1; clone_size: few; j_call: TRBJ2-3; d_call: TRBD1
cdr3_nt: TGCGCCAGCAGTCCTACCCCGGGACAGGGTCCAGATACGCAGTATTTT; cdr3_aa: CASSPTPGQGPDTQYF; v_call: TRBV5-1; clone_size: -; j_call: TRBJ2-3; d_call: TRBD1
cdr3_nt: TGTGCCAGCAGTTACTCGACTGTCTCCTACGAGCAGTACTTC; cdr3_aa: CASSYSTVSYEQYF; v_call: TRBV6-5; clone_size: -; j_call: TRBJ2-7; d_call: -
cdr3_nt: TGTGCCAGCAGTGGACAGGGGGCCTCCTACGAGCAGTACTTC; cdr3_aa: CASSGQGASYEQYF; v_call: TRBV2; clone_size: -; j_call: TRBJ2-7; d_call: TRBD1
cdr3_nt: TGTGCCAGCAGCCCGCAGGGAGGAAACACCATATATTTT; cdr3_aa: CASSPQGGNTIYF; v_call: TRBV7-2; clone_size: few; j_call: TRBJ1-3; d_call: -
cdr3_nt: TGTGCCAGCAGCCCGGGGTCCACCCCGTCCTACGAGCAGTACTTC; cdr3_aa: CASSPGSTPSYEQYF; v_call: TRBV28; clone_size: few; j_call: TRBJ2-7; d_call: -
cdr3_nt: TGTGCCAGTAGTGTTACAGGGTCCGCGGGGGATACGCAGTATTTT; cdr3_aa: CASSVTGSAGDTQYF; v_call: TRBV19; clone_size: few; j_call: TRBJ2-3; d_call: -
cdr3_nt: TGTGCCAGCAGGTCCCCCGGGACGACTGGCTACACCTTC; cdr3_aa: CASRSPGTTGYTF; v_call: TRBV6-5; clone_size: few; j_call: TRBJ1-2; d_call: -
cdr3_nt: TGTGCCTGGAGTCGGCCCGGATCTGGAAACACCATATATTTT; cdr3_aa: CAWSRPGSGNTIYF; v_call: TRBV30; clone_size: few; j_call: TRBJ1-3; d_call: -
cdr3_nt: TGCAGCGTTGGCACGGAGGCTTATCAGCCCCAGCATTTT; cdr3_aa: CSVGTEAYQPQHF; v_call: TRBV29-1; clone_size: -; j_call: TRBJ1-5; d_call: -
cdr3_nt: TGTGCCATCAGTGAGTCTCAGGGGCTAGGCTCCTACGAGCAGTACTTC; cdr3_aa: CAISESQGLGSYEQYF; v_call: TRBV10-3; clone_size: -; j_call: TRBJ2-7; d_call: -
cdr3_nt: TGTGCCAGCAGCGTAGCTTCCGACAGGGGAGTCGCCTACGAGCAGTACTTC; cdr3_aa: CASSVASDRGVAYEQYF; v_call: TRBV9; clone_size: few; j_call: TRBJ2-7; d_call: TRBD1
cdr3_nt: TGTGCCTGGAGGGTTGGGGGGTCCTACGAGCAGTACTTC; cdr3_aa: CAWRVGGSYEQYF; v_call: TRBV30; clone_size: -; j_call: TRBJ2-7; d_call: -
cdr3_nt: TGTGCCAGCAGCCAAGTAGGGGAGGTCTATGGCTACACCTTC; cdr3_aa: CASSQVGEVYGYTF; v_call: TRBV4-2; clone_size: -; j_call: TRBJ1-2; d_call: -
cdr3_nt: TGCAGCTTTCGGCCTCGAGGGACAGATACGCAGTATTTT; cdr3_aa: CSFRPRGTDTQYF; v_call: TRBV29-1; clone_size: -; j_call: TRBJ2-3; d_call: -
cdr3_nt: TGTGCCAGCAGCCAACAGATTCTTGGGGAGCAGTACTTC; cdr3_aa: CASSQQILGEQYF; v_call: TRBV14; clone_size: -; j_call: TRBJ2-7; d_call: -
cdr3_nt: TGCAGTGCACGGAGCACCGGGGAGCTGTTTTTT; cdr3_aa: CSARSTGELFF; v_call: TRBV20-1; clone_size: few; j_call: TRBJ2-2; d_call: -
cdr3_nt: TGTGCCAGTAGTTTAAGCGGGGGGACCTACAATGAGCAGTTCTTC; cdr3_aa: CASSLSGGTYNEQFF; v_call: TRBV19; clone_size: few; j_call: TRBJ2-1; d_call: TRBD2
cdr3_nt: TGTGCCAGTAGTTTCCCCCACGCGACAGGGAGTTATAGCAATCAGCCCCAGCATTTT; cdr3_aa: CASSFPHATGSYSNQPQHF; v_call: TRBV19; clone_size: few; j_call: TRBJ1-5; d_call: TRBD1
cdr3_nt: TGTGCCAGCAGCTTAGGAGGTGGTCAAGAGACCCAGTACTTC; cdr3_aa: CASSLGGGQETQYF; v_call: TRBV7-2; clone_size: few; j_call: TRBJ2-5; d_call: -
cdr3_nt: TGTGCCAGCAGTCCGGGACAGGGGGCGTTGGAGACCCAGTACTTC; cdr3_aa: CASSPGQGALETQYF; v_call: TRBV6-5; clone_size: -; j_call: TRBJ2-5; d_call: TRBD1
cdr3_nt: TGCGCCAGCAGCCAAGTGGGTGAAAAACTGTTTTTT; cdr3_aa: CASSQVGEKLFF; v_call: TRBV4-3; clone_size: -; j_call: TRBJ1-4; d_call: -
cdr3_nt: TGCGCCAGCAGCTTGGGACAAGTACAAGAGACCCAGTACTTC; cdr3_aa: CASSLGQVQETQYF; v_call: TRBV5-1; clone_size: -; j_call: TRBJ2-5; d_call: -
cdr3_nt: TGTGCCAGCAGTGAATTTGGTCAGGGAGGTACCGGGGAGCTGTTTTTT; cdr3_aa: CASSEFGQGGTGELFF; v_call: TRBV25-1; clone_size: few; j_call: TRBJ2-2; d_call: -
cdr3_nt: TGTGCCAGCAGCCAAGATCGGGGGAACACCGGGGAGCTGTTTTTT; cdr3_aa: CASSQDRGNTGELFF; v_call: TRBV4-2; clone_size: -; j_call: TRBJ2-2; d_call: -